Detailed here is one T cell receptor (beta chain). Its antigen remains undetermined. Per-base quality was not reported, and no clone a single base away is much larger than it. The donors were healthy, HIV-negative adults with no recently reported acute infections or vaccinations. All donors were Caucasian adults living in Nashville, Tennessee, USA. CD4+ T cells were enriched by magnetic negative selection, after which naive cells were positively selected on CD45RA and the negative fraction was taken as the memory subset. Blood was collected by leukapheresis, and PBMCs were isolated by Ficoll-Histopaque density gradient centrifugation and then cryopreserved in liquid nitrogen vapor phase. Analytical flow cytometry was used to check the purity and quantity of every magnetically sorted T cell population. Each sorted fraction had its genomic DNA isolated and then quantified by UV absorbance on a Nanodrop 2000c.

The sample is drawn from a study of shared clonotypes between healthy human individuals (dated by TCRdb to 2018 to 2021). Context from the whole study: Three men and a couple of women, aged 18 to 49 years, made up the cohort. To estimate repertoire size and how much clonotype sharing occurs between individuals, the study deeply sequenced the blood TCR repertoires of several healthy adults. For each donor, three plates each were used for CD4 naive and CD4 memory, two plates were used for CD8 naive, and one plate was used for CD8 memory. Per donor, leukapheresis produced somewhere between about 0.94 and 8.9 billion PBMCs. Libraries were prepared and TCR repertoires were sequenced by different laboratories using diverse techniques, in order to increase sequencing depth and limit assay-specific biases.

Overall results and qualifications from the work: Pairwise subsampling led to the expectation that sequencing depth would affect the degree of clonotype sharing among donors. Naive subsets generally had larger estimated clonotype richness than memory subsets. Clonotypes shared by all four sorted-subset donors showed higher generation probabilities than non-shared clonotypes. Sampling was restricted to blood, and TCR repertoires in tissues likely differ from the TCR repertoires found in blood. The genetic and exposure-history diversity represented was limited by the small number of donors. Across a few donors, 5% to 6% of naive CD4, over 3% of naive CD8, 2.3% of memory CD4, and 0.4% to 0.45% of memory CD8 clonotypes were shared. Even with the large sequencing depth, rarefaction of the sorted-subset datasets indicated that sequencing was incomplete.

According to the germline V gene, CDR1 reads SNHLY and CDR2 reads FYNNEI. V and J lose 7 bases and 0 bases, and a span of 13 bases separates them. Including the terminal cysteine and phenylalanine, the CDR3 comprises 14 residues. The CDR3 DNA has 42 bases and is translated from base 1. Using the deep immunoSEQ assay, TCR CDR3 regions were amplified from genomic DNA by multiplex PCR. Extracted genomic DNA from each cell subset was distributed evenly across all wells of several immunoSEQ 96-well plates, and each plate was treated as a replicate. For sorted subsets, each replicate PCR was loaded with 200 ng genomic DNA, equivalent to some 31,000 T cell genomes. Purified libraries were quantified with a Qubit 3.0 fluorometer, sized on a Bioanalyzer 2100, and re-quantified with the KAPA Library Quantification kit. Each immunoSEQ 96-well plate was sequenced on its own single-read 150-cycle Illumina NextSeq 550 flow cell. The study's processing was this. Because the immunoSEQ output held only junctional sequences and lacked quality scores, the filtering could not match the filtering applied to full-length reads. Sequences were annotated with PyIR, a Python wrapper for IgBLAST v1.9, and V/J genes and CDR3 were assigned using IMGT germline references. Any read was removed if the V/J assignment was weak (E-value above 1e-6), the CDR3 was missing, or the read contained stop codons, out-of-frame junctions, or ambiguous translated residues. V3J clonotypes were defined by identical inferred V gene, J gene, and CDR3 amino acid sequence. Percentage overlap between repertoires was calculated by dividing the number of shared unique clonotypes by the size of the smaller repertoire. RTK rarefaction, the Chao1 estimator, and Recon v2.1 estimates of unobserved clonotypes were used to assess repertoire richness. Generation probabilities were computed with OLGA for all TCRbeta clonotypes obtained by the gDNA method from several donors. TCRdb holds this immuneACCESS table with in-frame rearrangements only. Some clones are missing; in checked studies, unresolved V genes explain under half, and the rest has no known cause. V and J calls and clone size are copied from that table; D and trimming were computed from the DNA. Counted in this sample were 1,400,000 or so clones; 98% of them appeared once. The biggest ten clones account for about 0.34% of the sample.

Sequenced material: naive CD4+ T cells sorted from blood. This specimen's cell subset or site label, per the study, means: CD45RA+ positively selected. This TCR was recovered from a young man in good health. This sequence uses TRBV2 and TRBJ2-7; a tentative D match to TRBD2 spans 5 bases. CDR3 sequence: CASKREGSSYEQYF. At the DNA level, the sequence is TGTGCCAGCAAGAGGGAAGGGAGCTCCTACGAGCAGTACTTC.